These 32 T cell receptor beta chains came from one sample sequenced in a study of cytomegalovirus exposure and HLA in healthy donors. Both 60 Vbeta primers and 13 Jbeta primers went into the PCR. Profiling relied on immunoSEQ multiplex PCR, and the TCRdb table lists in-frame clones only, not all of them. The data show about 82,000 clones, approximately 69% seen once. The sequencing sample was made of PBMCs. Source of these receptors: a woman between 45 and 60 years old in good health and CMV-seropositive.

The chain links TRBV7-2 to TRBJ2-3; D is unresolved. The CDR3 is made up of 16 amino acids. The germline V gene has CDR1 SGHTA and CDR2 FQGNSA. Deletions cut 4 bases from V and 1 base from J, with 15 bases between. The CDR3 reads CASSSPVGRRTDTQYF. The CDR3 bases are TGTGCCAGCAGCTCGCCCGTTGGGCGCCGCACAGATACGCAGTATTTT.

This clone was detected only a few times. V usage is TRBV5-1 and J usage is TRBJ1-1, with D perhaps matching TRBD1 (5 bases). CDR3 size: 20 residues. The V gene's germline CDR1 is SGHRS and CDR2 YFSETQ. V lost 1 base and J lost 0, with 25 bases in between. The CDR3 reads CASSLYFGGGAQIMNTEAFF. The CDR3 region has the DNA TGCGCCAGCAGCTTGTACTTTGGAGGAGGGGCTCAAATAATGAACACTGAAGCTTTCTTT.

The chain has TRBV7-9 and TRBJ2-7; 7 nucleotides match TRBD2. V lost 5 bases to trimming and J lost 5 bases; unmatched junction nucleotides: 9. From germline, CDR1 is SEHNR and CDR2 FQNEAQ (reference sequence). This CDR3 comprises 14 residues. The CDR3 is CASSDLGEGHEQYF. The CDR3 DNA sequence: TGTGCCAGCAGCGACTTGGGGGAGGGTCACGAGCAGTACTTC.

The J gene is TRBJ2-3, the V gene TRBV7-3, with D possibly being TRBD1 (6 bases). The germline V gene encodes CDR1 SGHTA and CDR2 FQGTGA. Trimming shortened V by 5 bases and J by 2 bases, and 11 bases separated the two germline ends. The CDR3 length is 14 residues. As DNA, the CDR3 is TGTGCCAGCAGCCCACAGGGCTCCACAGATACGCAGTATTTT. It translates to CASSPQGSTDTQYF. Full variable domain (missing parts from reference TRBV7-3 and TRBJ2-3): GAGVSQTPSNKVTEKGKYVELRCDPISGHTALYWYRQSLGQGPEFLIYFQGTGAADDSGLPNDRFFAVRPEGSVSTLKIQRTERGDSAVYLCASSPQGSTDTQYFGPGTRLTVL.

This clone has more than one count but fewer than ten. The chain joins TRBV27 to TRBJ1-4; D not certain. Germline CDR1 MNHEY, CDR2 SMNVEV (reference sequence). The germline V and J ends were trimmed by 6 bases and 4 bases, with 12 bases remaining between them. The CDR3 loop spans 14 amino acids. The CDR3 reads CASSPIGGNEKLFF. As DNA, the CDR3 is TGTGCCAGCAGCCCGATAGGAGGTAATGAAAAACTGTTTTTT.

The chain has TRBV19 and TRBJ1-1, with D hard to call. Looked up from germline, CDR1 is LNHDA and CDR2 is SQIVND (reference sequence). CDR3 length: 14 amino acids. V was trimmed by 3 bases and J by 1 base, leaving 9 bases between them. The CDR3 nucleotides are TGTGCCAGTAGTATGGCCAGGTGGAACACTGAAGCTTTCTTT. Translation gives CASSMARWNTEAFF.

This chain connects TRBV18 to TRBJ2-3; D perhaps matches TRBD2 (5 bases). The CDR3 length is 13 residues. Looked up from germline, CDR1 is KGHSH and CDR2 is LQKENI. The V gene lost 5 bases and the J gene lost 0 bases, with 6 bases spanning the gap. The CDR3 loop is CASSGGSTDTQYF. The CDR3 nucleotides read TGTGCCAGCTCAGGAGGAAGCACAGATACGCAGTATTTT.

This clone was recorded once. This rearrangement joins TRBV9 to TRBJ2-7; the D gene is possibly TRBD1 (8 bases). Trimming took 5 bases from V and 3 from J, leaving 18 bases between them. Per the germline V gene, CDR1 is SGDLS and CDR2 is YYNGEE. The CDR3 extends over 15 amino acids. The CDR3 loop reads CASSFGGTGLYEQYF. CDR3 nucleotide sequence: TGTGCCAGCAGTTTCGGGGGGACAGGCCTCTACGAGCAGTACTTC.

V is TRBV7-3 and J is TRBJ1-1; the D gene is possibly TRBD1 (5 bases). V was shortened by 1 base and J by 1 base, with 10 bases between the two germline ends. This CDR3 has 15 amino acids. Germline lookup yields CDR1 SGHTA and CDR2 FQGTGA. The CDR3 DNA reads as TGTGCCAGCAGCTTAATGGGCGGGGGGAACACTGAAGCTTTCTTT. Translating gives CASSLMGGGNTEAFF.

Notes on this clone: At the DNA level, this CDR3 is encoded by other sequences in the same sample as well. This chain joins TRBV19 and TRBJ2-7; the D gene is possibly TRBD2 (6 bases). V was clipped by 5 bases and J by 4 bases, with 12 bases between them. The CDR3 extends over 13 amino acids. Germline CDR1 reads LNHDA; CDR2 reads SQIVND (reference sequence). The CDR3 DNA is TGTGCCAGTAGTCCCCGGGACTCATACGAGCAGTACTTC. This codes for CASSPRDSYEQYF.

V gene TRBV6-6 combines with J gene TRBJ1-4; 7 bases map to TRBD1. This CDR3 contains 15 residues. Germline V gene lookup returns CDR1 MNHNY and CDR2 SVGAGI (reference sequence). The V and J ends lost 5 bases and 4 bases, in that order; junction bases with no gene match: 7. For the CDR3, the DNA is TGTGCCAGCAGTAGTCGACAGGGCCTTAATGAAAAACTGTTTTTT. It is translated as CASSSRQGLNEKLFF.

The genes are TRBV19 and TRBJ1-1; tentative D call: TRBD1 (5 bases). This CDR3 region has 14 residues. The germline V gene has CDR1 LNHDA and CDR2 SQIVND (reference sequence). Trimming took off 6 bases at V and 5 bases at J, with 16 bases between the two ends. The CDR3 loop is CASRDFRGGTEAFF. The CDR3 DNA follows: TGTGCCAGTAGGGACTTCCGGGGGGGTACTGAAGCTTTCTTT.

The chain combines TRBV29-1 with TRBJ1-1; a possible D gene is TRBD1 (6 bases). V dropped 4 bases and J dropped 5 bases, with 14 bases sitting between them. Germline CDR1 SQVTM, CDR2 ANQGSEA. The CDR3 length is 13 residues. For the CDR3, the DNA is TGCAGCGTTGCTCCGGGGGGCTTTACTGAAGCTTTCTTT. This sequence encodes CSVAPGGFTEAFF. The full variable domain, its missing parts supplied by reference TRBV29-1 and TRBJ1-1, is SAVISQKPSRDICQRGTSLTIQCQVDSQVTMMFWYRQQPGQSLTLIATANQGSEATYESGFVIDKFPISRPNLTFSTLTVSNMSPEDSSIYLCSVAPGGFTEAFFGQGTRLTVV.

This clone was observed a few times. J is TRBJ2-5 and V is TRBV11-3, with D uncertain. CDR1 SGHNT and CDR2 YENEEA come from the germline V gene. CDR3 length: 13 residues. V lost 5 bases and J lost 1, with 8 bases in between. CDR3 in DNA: TGTGCCAGCAGCCCCTCTTTCCAAGAGACCCAGTACTTC. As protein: CASSPSFQETQYF.

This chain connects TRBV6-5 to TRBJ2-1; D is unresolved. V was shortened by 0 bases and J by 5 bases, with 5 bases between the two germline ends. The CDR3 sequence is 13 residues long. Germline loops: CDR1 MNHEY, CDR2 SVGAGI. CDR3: CASSYSLNNEQFF. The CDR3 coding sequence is TGTGCCAGCAGTTACTCCTTAAACAATGAGCAGTTCTTC.

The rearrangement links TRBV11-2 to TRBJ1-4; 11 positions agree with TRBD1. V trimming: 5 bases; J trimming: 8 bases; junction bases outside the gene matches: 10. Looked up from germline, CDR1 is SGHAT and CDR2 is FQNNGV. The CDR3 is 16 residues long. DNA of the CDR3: TGTGCCAGCAGCCTCGGGACAGGGGGATCACCAGAAAAACTGTTTTTT. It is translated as CASSLGTGGSPEKLFF.

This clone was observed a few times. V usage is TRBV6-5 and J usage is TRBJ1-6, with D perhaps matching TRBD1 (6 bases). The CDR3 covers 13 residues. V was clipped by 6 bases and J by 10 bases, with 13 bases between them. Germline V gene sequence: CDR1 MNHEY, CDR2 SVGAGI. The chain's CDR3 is CASSRNRDSPLHF. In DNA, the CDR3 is TGTGCCAGCAGCCGTAACAGGGACTCACCCCTCCACTTT.

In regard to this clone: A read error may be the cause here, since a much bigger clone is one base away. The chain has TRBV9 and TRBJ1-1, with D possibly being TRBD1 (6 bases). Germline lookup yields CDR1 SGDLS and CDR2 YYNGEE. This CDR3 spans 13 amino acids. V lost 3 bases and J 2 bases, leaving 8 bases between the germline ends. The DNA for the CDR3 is TGTGCCAGCAGCGCACAGGGAAACACTGAAGCTTTCTTT. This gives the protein CASSAQGNTEAFF.

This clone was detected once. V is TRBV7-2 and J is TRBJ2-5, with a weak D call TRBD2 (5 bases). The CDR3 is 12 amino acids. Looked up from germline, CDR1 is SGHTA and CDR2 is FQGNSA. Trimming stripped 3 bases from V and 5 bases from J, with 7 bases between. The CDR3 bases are TGTGCCAGCAGCTTGGACTTGGAGACCCAGTACTTC. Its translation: CASSLDLETQYF.

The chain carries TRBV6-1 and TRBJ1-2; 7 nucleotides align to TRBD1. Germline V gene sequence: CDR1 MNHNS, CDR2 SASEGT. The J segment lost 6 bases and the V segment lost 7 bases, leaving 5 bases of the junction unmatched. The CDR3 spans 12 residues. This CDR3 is CASTNRGDGYTF. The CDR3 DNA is TGTGCCAGCACGAACAGGGGCGATGGCTACACCTTC.

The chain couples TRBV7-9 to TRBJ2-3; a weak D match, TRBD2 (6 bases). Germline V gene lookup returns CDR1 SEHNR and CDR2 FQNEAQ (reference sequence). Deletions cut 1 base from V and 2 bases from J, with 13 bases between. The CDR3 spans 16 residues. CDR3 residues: CASSLESGTFTDTQYF. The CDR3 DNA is TGTGCCAGCAGCTTAGAATCGGGGACTTTCACAGATACGCAGTATTTT.

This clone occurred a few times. The CDR3 loop reads CASSSGGTGELFF. The CDR3 bases are TGTGCCAGCAGCTCAGGGGGCACCGGGGAGCTGTTTTTT. The chain couples TRBV7-3 to TRBJ2-2, with 7 bases identical to TRBD1. The CDR3 is 13 amino acids. J gave up 4 bases and V 4 bases, and 0 bases lay outside the gene matches. Germline assignment: CDR1 SGHTA and CDR2 FQGTGA.

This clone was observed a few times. The CDR3 region is CASSLRAGLNMGETQYF. The CDR3 DNA reads as TGTGCCAGCAGCTTAAGAGCCGGACTCAATATGGGGGAGACCCAGTACTTC. The rearrangement links TRBV7-2 to TRBJ2-5; D might be TRBD2 (5 bases). There are 17 residues in the CDR3. Trimming took off 2 bases at V and 5 bases at J, with 21 bases between the two ends. In germline, CDR1 is SGHTA, CDR2 FQGNSA.

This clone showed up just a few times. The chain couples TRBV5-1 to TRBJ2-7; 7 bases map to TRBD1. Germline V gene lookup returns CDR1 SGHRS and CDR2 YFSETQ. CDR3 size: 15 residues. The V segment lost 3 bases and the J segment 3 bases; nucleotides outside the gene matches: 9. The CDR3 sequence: CASSSPGPGGYEQYF. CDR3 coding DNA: TGCGCCAGCAGCTCCCCCGGGCCAGGGGGCTACGAGCAGTACTTC.

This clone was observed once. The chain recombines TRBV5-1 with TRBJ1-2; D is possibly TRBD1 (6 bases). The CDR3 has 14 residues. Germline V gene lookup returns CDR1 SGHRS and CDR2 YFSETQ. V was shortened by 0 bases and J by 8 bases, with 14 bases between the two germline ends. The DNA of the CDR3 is TGCGCCAGCAGCTTGGCCGCAGGGACATACGGCTACACCTTC. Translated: CASSLAAGTYGYTF.

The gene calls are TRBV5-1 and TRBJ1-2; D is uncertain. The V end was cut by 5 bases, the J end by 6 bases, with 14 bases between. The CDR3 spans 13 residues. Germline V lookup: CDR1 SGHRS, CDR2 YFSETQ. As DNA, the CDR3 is TGCGCCAGCAGACCAAGCCCGGGGAATGGCTACACCTTC. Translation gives CASRPSPGNGYTF.

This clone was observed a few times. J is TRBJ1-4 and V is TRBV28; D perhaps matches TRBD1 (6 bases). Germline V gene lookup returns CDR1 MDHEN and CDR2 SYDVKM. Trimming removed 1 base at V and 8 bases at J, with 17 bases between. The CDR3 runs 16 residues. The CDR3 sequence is CASSLSHGGGVEKLFF. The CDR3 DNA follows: TGTGCCAGCAGTTTATCCCATGGAGGGGGGGTCGAAAAACTGTTTTTT.

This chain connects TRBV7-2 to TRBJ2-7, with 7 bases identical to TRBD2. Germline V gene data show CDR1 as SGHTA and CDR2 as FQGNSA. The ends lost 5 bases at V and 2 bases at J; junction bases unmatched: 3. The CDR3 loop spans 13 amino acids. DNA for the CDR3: TGTGCCAGCAGCCGGGAGGCTCCCTACGAGCAGTACTTC. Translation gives CASSREAPYEQYF.

Here the CDR3 DNA reads TGTGCCAGCAGTTTCAGTGACATGAACACTGAAGCTTTCTTT. Protein: CASSFSDMNTEAFF. The chain is built from TRBV2 and TRBJ1-1, with D unresolved. Germline assignment: CDR1 SNHLY and CDR2 FYNNEI. This CDR3 region has 14 residues. Between the trimmed V and J ends, which lost 5 bases and 0 bases, there was a span of 10 bases.

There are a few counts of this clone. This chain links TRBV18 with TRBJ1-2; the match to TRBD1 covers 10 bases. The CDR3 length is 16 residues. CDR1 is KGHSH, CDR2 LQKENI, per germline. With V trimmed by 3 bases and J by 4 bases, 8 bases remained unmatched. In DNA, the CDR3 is TGTGCCAGCTCACCCTCCGGGACAGGGGCGAGCTATGGCTACACCTTC. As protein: CASSPSGTGASYGYTF.

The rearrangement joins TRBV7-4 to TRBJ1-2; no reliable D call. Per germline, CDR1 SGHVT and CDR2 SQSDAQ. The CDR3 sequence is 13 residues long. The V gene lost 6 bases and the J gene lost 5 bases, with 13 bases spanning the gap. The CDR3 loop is CASRCGRAYGYTF. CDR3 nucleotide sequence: TGTGCCAGCAGGTGCGGGAGGGCATATGGCTACACCTTC.

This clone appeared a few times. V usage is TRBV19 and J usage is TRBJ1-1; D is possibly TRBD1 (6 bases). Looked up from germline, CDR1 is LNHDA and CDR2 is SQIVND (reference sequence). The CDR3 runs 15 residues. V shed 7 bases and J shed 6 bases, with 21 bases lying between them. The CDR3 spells CASIKGVVWHSEAFF. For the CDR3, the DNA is TGTGCCAGTATTAAGGGGGTTGTTTGGCATTCTGAAGCTTTCTTT.